The 15 T cell receptor beta chains below were found in one sample sequenced in a study of OX40 agonist ivuxolimab in advanced cancers. This table comes from immunoSEQ multiplex PCR, and its TCRdb copy is limited to in-frame clones, with some not included. The sample has some 130,000 clones; roughly nine tenths are singletons. The source material was CD4+ or CD8+ T cells sorted from blood, sampled in a trial of the OX40 agonist ivuxolimab. The receptors shown here come from an adult with an advanced solid tumor such as melanoma, head and neck, liver or kidney cancer.

This chain connects TRBV30 to TRBJ1-1, with no clear D. With 3 bases removed from V and 1 base from J, the gap between germline ends came to 9 bases. Germline-derived CDR1 and CDR2 are GTSNPN and SVGIG (reference sequence). This CDR3 has 13 residues. The CDR3 DNA is TGTGCCTGGAGCGGAACAGCGAACACTGAAGCTTTCTTT. This codes for CAWSGTANTEAFF.

The genes are TRBV5-5 and TRBJ1-5; the D is unclear. Germline V CDR1 and CDR2: SGHKS, YYEKEE (reference sequence). The CDR3 spans 14 residues. Trimming removed 4 bases from V and 1 base from J, with 9 bases in between. CDR3 coding DNA: TGTGCCAGCAGCACTCGGGAAAGCAATCAGCCCCAGCATTTT. It translates to CASSTRESNQPQHF.

The chain has TRBV7-2 and TRBJ2-7; no reliable D call. The V end lost 3 bases, the J end lost 0 bases, and 6 bases lay between the germline ends. CDR3 size: 13 residues. Per germline, CDR1 SGHTA and CDR2 FQGNSA. The CDR3 sequence: CASSFTISYEQYF. The CDR3 DNA is TGTGCCAGCAGCTTTACTATCTCCTACGAGCAGTACTTC.

This clone appeared a single time. The chain is built from TRBV2 and TRBJ2-2, with D perhaps TRBD1 (5 bases). The CDR3 has 15 amino acids. Trimming pared 5 bases from V and 0 bases from J, leaving 10 bases between. Germline V CDR1 and CDR2: SNHLY, FYNNEI. The DNA of the CDR3 is TGTGCCAGCAGTATTGACAGTCCGAACACCGGGGAGCTGTTTTTT. Protein sequence: CASSIDSPNTGELFF.

This sequence joins TRBV6-1 and TRBJ2-1; 7 positions match TRBD2. J lost 6 bases, V lost 2 bases, and 10 bases had no gene match. The CDR3 loop spans 16 amino acids. Germline CDR1 is MNHNS and CDR2 is SASEGT. The chain's CDR3 is CASSESGGSASNEQFF. The CDR3 DNA is TGTGCCAGCAGTGAATCCGGCGGGAGTGCCAGCAATGAGCAGTTCTTC.

V gene TRBV27 combines with J gene TRBJ2-2; TRBD2 agrees at 10 bases. CDR3 size: 18 residues. The V gene's germline CDR1 is MNHEY and CDR2 SMNVEV (reference sequence). Unmatched junction bases numbered 11, after V lost 3 bases and J lost 4 bases. The CDR3 DNA is TGTGCCAGCAGTTTTTCGAGCGGGAGGGCCGTGGGCACCGGGGAGCTGTTTTTT. It translates to CASSFSSGRAVGTGELFF.

The chain joins TRBV19 to TRBJ1-2, with no clear D. The germline V gene has CDR1 LNHDA and CDR2 SQIVND (reference sequence). The CDR3 has 12 residues. Trimming removed 6 bases from V and 3 bases from J, with 8 bases in between. The CDR3 DNA follows: TGTGCCAGTAGGGGTAATGACTATGGCTACACCTTC. Translating gives CASRGNDYGYTF.

The chain couples TRBV6-6 to TRBJ1-5; 8 bases are shared with TRBD1. J was trimmed by 2 bases and V by 6 bases; bases with no gene match: 6. The CDR3 spans 15 residues. Per germline, CDR1 MNHNY and CDR2 SVGAGI (reference sequence). CDR3 nucleotide sequence: TGTGCCAGCAGGCCCACAGGGGGTGGCAATCAGCCCCAGCATTTT. Protein product: CASRPTGGGNQPQHF.

The rearrangement uses TRBV7-8 and TRBJ2-6; D remains unclear. The germline gives CDR1 SGHVS, CDR2 FQNEAQ. There are 13 residues in the CDR3. Deletions cut 3 bases from V and 3 bases from J, with 3 bases between. CDR3 protein: CASSLDGANVLTF. The CDR3 DNA is TGTGCCAGCAGCTTGGATGGGGCCAACGTCCTGACTTTC. Full variable domain (rest looked up from reference TRBV7-8 and TRBJ2-6): GAGVSQSPRYKVAKRGQDVALRCDPISGHVSLFWYQQALGQGPEFLTYFQNEAQLDKSGLPSDRFFAERPEGSVSTLKIQRTQQEDSAVYLCASSLDGANVLTFGAGSRLTVL.

J is TRBJ1-1 and V is TRBV9; 7 nucleotides align to TRBD1. From germline, CDR1 is SGDLS and CDR2 YYNGEE. J was trimmed by 1 base and V by 2 bases; bases with no gene match: 5. This CDR3 contains 15 residues. The CDR3 DNA reads as TGTGCCAGCAGCGTCTCACAGGGGAGGAACACTGAAGCTTTCTTT. The encoded protein is CASSVSQGRNTEAFF.

The rearrangement joins TRBV27 to TRBJ1-1; possibly TRBD1 for D (6 bases). The germline V gene has CDR1 MNHEY and CDR2 SMNVEV (reference sequence). The CDR3 totals 13 residues. The ends were cut back, 5 bases at V and 4 bases at J, with 11 bases in the middle. The CDR3 DNA is TGTGCCAGCAGTACCAAGGGGGTCACTGAAGCTTTCTTT. Its translation: CASSTKGVTEAFF.

The gene calls are TRBV18 and TRBJ2-7; TRBD1 is a possible D gene (5 bases). Germline-derived CDR1 and CDR2 are KGHSH and LQKENI. Trimming took 6 bases from V and 2 from J, leaving 17 bases between them. The CDR3 sequence is 15 residues long. For the CDR3, the DNA is TGTGCCAGCTCTCCCAGCCAGGACACGACCTACGAGCAGTACTTC. Its protein is CASSPSQDTTYEQYF.

The chain has TRBV4-3 and TRBJ2-7; 14 bases are shared with TRBD2. The CDR3 runs to 18 residues. Trimming at V came to 3 bases and at J to 4 bases, leaving 11 bases not matched to a gene. CDR1 and CDR2 (germline): LGHNA, YSLEER. The CDR3 is CASSHGLAGGSVGYEQYF. CDR3 nucleotides: TGCGCCAGCAGCCATGGACTAGCGGGAGGCTCGGTAGGTTACGAGCAGTACTTC.

The chain employs TRBV5-1 and TRBJ2-1; D gene ambiguous. Germline V gene lookup returns CDR1 SGHRS and CDR2 YFSETQ. The CDR3 is made up of 14 amino acids. Trimming took off 0 bases at V and 7 bases at J, with 11 bases between the two ends. In DNA form, the CDR3 reads TGCGCCAGCAGCTTGGAGATCGGGTTGAATGAGCAGTTCTTC. It encodes CASSLEIGLNEQFF. Together with reference TRBV5-1 and TRBJ2-1, the CDR3 gives the full variable domain: KAGVTQTPRYLIKTRGQQVTLSCSPISGHRSVSWYQQTPGQGLQFLFEYFSETQRNKGNFPGRFSGRQFSNSRSEMNVSTLELGDSALYLCASSLEIGLNEQFFGPGTRLTVL.

The chain recombines TRBV9 with TRBJ2-5; no definite D call. The CDR3 covers 14 residues. Germline V gene sequence: CDR1 SGDLS, CDR2 YYNGEE. V was pared by 4 bases and J by 2 bases, with 12 bases between. Here the CDR3 reads CASSSSKPQETQYF. The CDR3 region has the DNA TGTGCCAGCAGCTCCAGTAAACCACAAGAGACCCAGTACTTC.